What follows describes a single T cell receptor beta chain. Its antigen is not yet known. Base quality data are lacking; no much larger clone is found one base away. TCR cDNA was synthesized by 5'RACE template switching, through which a universal primer site and unique molecular identifiers were introduced. Priming for cDNA synthesis came from both the TCR alpha and TCR beta constant segments. Two PCR steps were used to amplify libraries, with sample barcodes and sequencing adapters being added in the second step. Sequencing of libraries was done on Illumina HiSeq 2500 (2x100 bp) or NovaSeq (2x150 bp). In the paper's pipeline: Demultiplexing of reads and collapsing into UMI consensus sequences were performed with MIGEC, and V(D)J alignment was carried out with MiXCR. Vaccine-responding clonotypes were identified with edgeR using replicate PBMC samples, with FDR below 0.01 and a log2 fold change above 5 up to day 15 being required. Bulk clonotypes were assigned CD4 or CD8 identity according to which sequenced CD4 or CD8 repertoire held them at higher abundance. The public reads were quality trimmed at Q25 with fastp and then assembled into clones with MiXCR by TCRdb, keeping productive beta chains. Rows are combined by CDR3 protein, so each entry shows the most common genes and DNA. None of the V and J calls come from the authors' own analysis; TCRdb made them. The table for this sample lists 620,000 or so distinct CDR3 sequences; roughly an eighth of them were counted only once. 15% of the sample comes from the top ten.

The data are from a study of T cells after yellow fever vaccination (dated by TCRdb to about 2019). Looking at the study overall: The SMART-Seq v4 Ultra Low Input RNA kit was used to prepare libraries from fractions with low cell numbers. To track T-cell clones before and after primary and booster YFV17D yellow fever vaccination, bulk TCR alpha and beta repertoires were sequenced longitudinally. Two healthy male donors, one aged 18 to 30 and one aged 30 to 39 years, were included in the cohort. Blood was drawn at multiple timepoints before and after primary and secondary immunization, with bulk PBMC replicates and cell subsets isolated.

Study-wide conclusions, independent of this receptor: Only two donors were included in the study, so the extent to which the findings can be generalized is limited. FACS-sorted repertoires could contain abundant contaminating clonotypes from the bulk population, so computational filtering was required. After the booster, most clones that had expanded after primary vaccination were detected again (around 96% of CD4 and roughly 86% of CD8), suggesting broad maintenance of memory. A small share of clonotypes was detected in both CD4 and CD8 compartments, with the overlap likely arising from convergent recombination. Compared with the primary T-cell response, the secondary T-cell response was faster but weaker, reaching its peak on day 5 rather than on day 15.

Measured from the cysteine to the phenylalanine, the CDR3 is 14 residues long. The read is trimmed to its CDR3 DNA, 42 bases read in frame from base 1. CDR1 and CDR2 (SGDLS, YYNGEE) derive from the germline V gene. V gives up 0 bases and J gives up 1 base, and the segment between their germline ends measures 7 bases. The label giving this sample's treatment or condition can be read as: live attenuated yellow fever vaccine strain. Two biological replicates of bulk PBMCs were collected at each blood-draw timepoint. PBMCs were isolated from peripheral blood using a standard Ficoll-Paque protocol. TriZol was used to extract RNA from bulk PBMCs, from CD4 and CD8 fractions, and from dextramer-positive and dextramer-negative fractions.

This specimen was PBMCs, taken on the day of the yellow fever booster vaccination. The receptor was derived from a man aged 30 to 39 who received the YFV17D yellow fever vaccine. The receptor chain draws on TRBV9 and TRBJ1-1, with an unclear D gene assignment. The CDR3 protein is CASSVEPQNTEAFF. The nucleotides are TGTGCCAGCAGCGTAGAACCACAGAACACTGAAGCTTTCTTT.